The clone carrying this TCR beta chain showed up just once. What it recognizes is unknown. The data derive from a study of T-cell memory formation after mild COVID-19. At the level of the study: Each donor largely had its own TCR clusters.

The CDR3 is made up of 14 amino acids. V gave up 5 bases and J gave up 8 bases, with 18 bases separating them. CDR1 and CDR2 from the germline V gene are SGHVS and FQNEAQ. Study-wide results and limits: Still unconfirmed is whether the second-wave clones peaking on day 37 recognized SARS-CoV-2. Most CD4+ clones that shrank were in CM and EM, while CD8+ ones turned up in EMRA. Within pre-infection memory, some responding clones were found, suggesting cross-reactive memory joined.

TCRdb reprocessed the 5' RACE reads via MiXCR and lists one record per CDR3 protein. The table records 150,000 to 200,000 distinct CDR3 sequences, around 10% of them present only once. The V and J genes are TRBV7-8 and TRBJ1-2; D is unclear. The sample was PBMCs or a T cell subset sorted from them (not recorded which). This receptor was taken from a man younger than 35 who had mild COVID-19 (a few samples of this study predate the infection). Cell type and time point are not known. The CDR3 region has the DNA TGTGCCAGCAGCCCCGAGGGCCGGGGAGGAGGCTACACCTTC. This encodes CASSPEGRGGGYTF.